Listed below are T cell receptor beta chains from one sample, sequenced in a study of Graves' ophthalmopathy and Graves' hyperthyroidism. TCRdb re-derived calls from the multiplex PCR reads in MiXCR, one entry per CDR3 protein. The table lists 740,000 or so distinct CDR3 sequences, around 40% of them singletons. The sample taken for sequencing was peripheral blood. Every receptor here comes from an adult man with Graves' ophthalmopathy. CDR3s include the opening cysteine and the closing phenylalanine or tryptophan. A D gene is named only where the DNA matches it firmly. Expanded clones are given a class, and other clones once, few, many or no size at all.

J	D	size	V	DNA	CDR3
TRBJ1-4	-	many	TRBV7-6	TGTGCCAGCAGCCCAGGCTGGCGACGGGATGAAAAACTGTTTTTT	CASSPGWRRDEKLFF
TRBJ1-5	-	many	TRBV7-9	TGTGCCAGCAGCCCCGGTCAGGGAGGGAGTCAGCCCCAGCATTTT	CASSPGQGGSQPQHF
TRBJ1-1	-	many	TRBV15	TGTGCCACCATTAGGGATGACCTGGGGTTCAGGGCGGACACTGAAGCTTTCTTT	CATIRDDLGFRADTEAFF
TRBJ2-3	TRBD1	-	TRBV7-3	TGTGCCAGCAGCTTCCCAGGACAGGGAACAGATACGCAGTATTTT	CASSFPGQGTDTQYF
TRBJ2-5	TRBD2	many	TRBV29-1	TGCAGCGTTGCTAGCGGGAGGCAAGAGACCCAGTACTTC	CSVASGRQETQYF
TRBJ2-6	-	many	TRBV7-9	TGTGCCAGCAGCCAAGGTGGTAGGGCTGGGGCCAACGTCCTGACTTTC	CASSQGGRAGANVLTF
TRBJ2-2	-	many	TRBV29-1	TGCAGCGTTGCCTCGGGACAGAACACCGGGGAGCTGTTTTTT	CSVASGQNTGELFF
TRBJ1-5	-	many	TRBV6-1	TGTGCCAGCAGTCGTGGGGGAGGTCAGCCCCAGCATTTT	CASSRGGGQPQHF
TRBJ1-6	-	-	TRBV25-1	TGTGCCTGGGGGGGAGGGTATTCACCCCTCCACTTT	CAWGGGYSPLHF
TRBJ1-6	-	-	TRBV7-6	TGTGCCAGCAGCTTAGGCGGCAATAATTCACCCCTCCGCTTT	CASSLGGNNSPLRF
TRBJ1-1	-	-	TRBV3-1	TGTGCCAACAGCCTCAGCAGGGGTGAAGCTTTCTTT	CANSLSRGEAFF
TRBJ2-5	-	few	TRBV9	TGTGCCAGCAGCACCGATAAAGAGACCCAGTACTTC	CASSTDKETQYF
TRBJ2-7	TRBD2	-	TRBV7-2	TGTGCCAGCAGCTTGAAACTAGCGGGAACCTACGAGCAGTACTTC	CASSLKLAGTYEQYF
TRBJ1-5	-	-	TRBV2	TGTGCCAGCAATGGTGGGAAGGGCAATCAGCCCCAGCATTTT	CASNGGKGNQPQHF
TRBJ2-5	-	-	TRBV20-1	TGCAGTGCTACAATCCAAGAGACCCAGTACTTC	CSATIQETQYF
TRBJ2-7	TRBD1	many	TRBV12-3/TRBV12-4	TGTGCCAGCAGTTTATGGGACAGGCCATACGAGCAGTACTTC	CASSLWDRPYEQYF
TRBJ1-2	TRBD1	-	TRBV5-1	TGCGCCAGCAGCCCATTAGGGGGCGCCGCCAATGGCTACACCTTC	CASSPLGGAANGYTF
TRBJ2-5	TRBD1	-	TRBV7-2	TGTGCCAGCAGCCCCTCGGGGACAGGGATGGATACGCAAGAGACCCAGTACTTC	CASSPSGTGMDTQETQYF
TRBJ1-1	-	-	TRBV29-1	TGCAGCGTTGAACCGGACACTGAAGCTTTCTTT	CSVEPDTEAFF
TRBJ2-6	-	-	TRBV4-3	TGCGCCAGCAGCCATGACGGGGCTGGGGCCAACGTCCTGACTTTC	CASSHDGAGANVLTF
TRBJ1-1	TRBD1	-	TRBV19	TGTGCCAGTAGTATTCCAGGGGGCCGGGACACTGAAGCTTTCTTT	CASSIPGGRDTEAFF
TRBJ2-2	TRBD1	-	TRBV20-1	TGCAGTGGAAGGACAGGCGGGAACACCGGGGAGCTGTTTTTT	CSGRTGGNTGELFF
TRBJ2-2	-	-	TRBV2	TGTGCCAGCAGAAACAGGGCTTCGAACACCGGGGAGCTGTTTTTT	CASRNRASNTGELFF
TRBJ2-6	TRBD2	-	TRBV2	TGTGCCAGCAGACTACGCCTGGGGGGGAACTCTGGGGCCAACGTCCTGACTTTC	CASRLRLGGNSGANVLTF
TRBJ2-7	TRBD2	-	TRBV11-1	TGTGCCAGCAGTTCGAGACTAGCGGGGGGCTACGAGCAGTACTTC	CASSSRLAGGYEQYF
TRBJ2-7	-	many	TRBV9	TGTGCCAGCAGCGTCGGGACCCTGAGAGAGCAGTACTTC	CASSVGTLREQYF
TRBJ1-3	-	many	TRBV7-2	TGTGCCAGCAGCTCAGCAGGGAGTTTCGGAAACACCATATATTTT	CASSSAGSFGNTIYF
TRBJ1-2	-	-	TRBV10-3	TGTGCCATCAGTGACCAGGGTCTGGGTGGCTACACCTTC	CAISDQGLGGYTF
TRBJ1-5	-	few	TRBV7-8	TGTGCCAGCAGCTTTCGGGGGGCAAGCCAGCCCCAGCATTTT	CASSFRGASQPQHF
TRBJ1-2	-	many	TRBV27	TGTGCCAGCAGTTTATCGAAGGGGTCCATGAGCTACACCTTC	CASSLSKGSMSYTF
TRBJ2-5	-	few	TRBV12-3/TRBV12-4	TGTGCCAGCAGTTACTATGAGACCCAGTACTTC	CASSYYETQYF
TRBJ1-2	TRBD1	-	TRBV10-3	TGTGCCAGCAGCGCCGTCGGGACAGGGGGTGGCTACACCTTC	CASSAVGTGGGYTF
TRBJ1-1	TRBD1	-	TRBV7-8	TGTGCCCTCGGGACAGTCATGAACACTGAAGCTTTCTTT	CALGTVMNTEAFF
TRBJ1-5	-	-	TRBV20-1	TGCAGTGCTAGTCGGGAGGATAGCAATCAGCCCCAGCATTTT	CSASREDSNQPQHF
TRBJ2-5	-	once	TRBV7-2	TGTGCCAGCAGCTTGGGTGGGACGAATCAGCCCCAGTACTTC	CASSLGGTNQPQYF